This T cell receptor beta chain was sequenced for a study of cytomegalovirus exposure and HLA in healthy donors. General study findings and limits: Prior analysis indicated that the majority of TCR beta V segments exhibited productivity approximately 87% or approximately 30% of the time. Researchers reported in a later analysis that a missense DCLRE1C variant was tied to TCR beta V- and J-gene trimming. Reports credit the classifier with highly specific, highly sensitive diagnosis of cytomegalovirus status.

On this clone itself: Its specificity is not known. The sample has other DNA sequences that encode this CDR3 too.

The CDR3 is made up of 12 amino acids. Trimming left V 0 bases short and J 5 bases short, with 5 bases between. Germline assignment: CDR1 SGHRS and CDR2 YFSETQ. Amplification used 60 Vbeta primers and 13 Jbeta primers. Assay: immunoSEQ multiplex PCR; the TCRdb copy retains only in-frame clones and omits some. The repertoire has nearly 100,000 clones, roughly four fifths of them found once; the top ten carry roughly 19%. There were likely unrecorded immune exposures, though donors were nominally healthy when sampled. The sequenced material came from PBMCs. The receptor was derived from a woman aged 60 to 75 in good health and CMV-seropositive. The chain recombines TRBV5-1 with TRBJ2-5; no definite D call. The CDR3 region is CASSLAGETQYF. The CDR3 coding sequence is TGCGCCAGCAGCTTGGCCGGTGAGACCCAGTACTTC.